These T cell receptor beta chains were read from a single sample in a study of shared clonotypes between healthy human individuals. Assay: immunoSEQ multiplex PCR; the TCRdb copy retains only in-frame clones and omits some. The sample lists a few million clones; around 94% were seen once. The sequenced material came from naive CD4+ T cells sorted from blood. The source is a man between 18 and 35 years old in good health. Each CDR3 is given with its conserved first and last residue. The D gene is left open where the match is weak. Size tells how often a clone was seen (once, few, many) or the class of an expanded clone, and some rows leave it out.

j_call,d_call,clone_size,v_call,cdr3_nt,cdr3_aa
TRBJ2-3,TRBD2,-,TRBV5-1,TGCGCCAGCAGAAGAAGCGGGGTCACAGATACGCAGTATTTT,CASRRSGVTDTQYF
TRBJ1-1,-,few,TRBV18,TGTGCCAGCTCACCAAGCCGCCAGGGGAGAGGCACTGAAGCTTTCTTT,CASSPSRQGRGTEAFF
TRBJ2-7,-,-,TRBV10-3,TGTGCCATCAGTGAGGTCGCCAGCCACGAGCAGTACTTC,CAISEVASHEQYF
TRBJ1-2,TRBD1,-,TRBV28,TGTGCCAGCAGTTCAGGGGGCGGGTCTGGCTACACCTTC,CASSSGGGSGYTF
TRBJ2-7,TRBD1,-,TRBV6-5,TGTGCCAGCAGGTCCCCGGGACAGGGAAAGTACGAGCAGTACTTC,CASRSPGQGKYEQYF
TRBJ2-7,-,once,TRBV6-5,TGTGCCAGCAGGATGGGGGGTTCCCACGAGCAGTACTTC,CASRMGGSHEQYF
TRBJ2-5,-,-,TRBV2,TGTGCCAGCTGGGTAGAGGGCCGCGAGACCCAGTACTTC,CASWVEGRETQYF
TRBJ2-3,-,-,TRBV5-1,TGCGCCAGCAGCTTGTATATGGGAGGAGGGGCAGATACGCAGTATTTT,CASSLYMGGGADTQYF
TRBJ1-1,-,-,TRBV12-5,TGTGCTAGTGGTTTGGGGGGCACTGAAGCTTTCTTT,CASGLGGTEAFF
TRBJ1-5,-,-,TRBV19,TGTGCCAGTAGTATACGGACAGCCCAGCATTTT,CASSIRTAQHF
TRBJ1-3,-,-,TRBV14,TGTGCCAGCAGCTCAAGGGGAAACACCATATATTTT,CASSSRGNTIYF
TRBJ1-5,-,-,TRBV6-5,TGTGCCAGCAGTTACAGAAATCAGCCCCAGCATTTT,CASSYRNQPQHF
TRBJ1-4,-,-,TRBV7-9,TGTGCCAGCAGCTTAGCTAAGGGTCCTAATGAAAAACTGTTTTTT,CASSLAKGPNEKLFF
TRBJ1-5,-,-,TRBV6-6,TGTGCCAGCAGAAACGGGGACGTCCCGAATCAGCCCCAGCATTTT,CASRNGDVPNQPQHF